The sequence of this TCR beta chain was determined in a study of CXCR3-negative and CXCR3-positive naive CD8 T cells (dated by TCRdb to between 2018 and 2021). Background on the whole study: In total, around 150 million TRB reads were obtained, or roughly 1.5 +/- 0.3 million reads per library. Diversity and physicochemical repertoire analyses covered approximately 10 donors pooled from two independent experiments. TRBV-TRBJ cluster analysis included naive subsets from a handful of donors and memory cells from 3 donors. The research as a whole found: Naive CXCR3-negative and CXCR3-positive cells from the same donor showed similar TRBV-TRBJ usage, whereas memory cells showed distinct patterns. TRB CDR3s from CXCR3-positive naive cells showed higher hydrophobicity (lower Kidera factor 4), lower energy, and higher strength and volume indices than CXCR3-negative naive cells. Because surface CD5, which is linked to self-reactivity in mice, was comparable between the naive subsets, TCR interaction strength was also inferred from the physicochemical properties of TRB CDR3s. Both naive subsets had comparably high repertoire diversity, while memory CD8+ T cells had much lower repertoire diversity. CXCR3 expression partially decreased after cryopreservation, so most assays used freshly isolated PBMCs.

CDR1 DFQATT and CDR2 SNEGSKA are derived from the germline V gene (reference sequence). CDR3 length: 19 amino acids, cysteine to phenylalanine. No DNA appears here. The sequencer listed for this sample is NextSeq 550. The Human TCR Profiling Kit (MiLaboratory) was used to prepare UMI-labeled 5' RACE TRB cDNA libraries. cDNA synthesis used the entire amount of extracted RNA, and PCR amplification then used the entire amount of cDNA produced. Libraries were prepared in parallel with an identical number of PCR cycles. For the original study's pipeline: MIGEC and MiXCR extracted about 50,000 +/- 10,000 unique UMI-labeled TRB cDNA molecules per library, requiring at least two reads per UMI. On average, approximately 40,000 +/- 10,000 functional in-frame TRB CDR3 nucleotide clonotypes lacking stop codons were found per library. After downsampling to 5000 UMI-labeled TRB molecules per sample, diversity metrics such as normalized Shannon-Wiener and Chao1 were calculated in VDJtools. Clonotype-size-weighted physicochemical properties of the central five CDR3 residues (interaction energy, strength, volume and Kidera factor 4) were computed in VDJtools. After reprocessing by TCRdb, each CDR3 protein sequence is one entry, and no DNA is given. Clone size and V and J calls follow TCRdb, not the original study. The sample has roughly 120,000 distinct CDR3 sequences on record. The ten largest clonotypes hold 0.59% of the sample.

For every CD8+ T cell subset, 300,000 cells were flow-sorted straight into RLT lysis buffer, and each subset was sorted in triplicate. To exclude memory contaminants, naive CD8+ T cells were stringently defined as CD45RO-CCR7+CD27+CD95-. Peripheral blood mononuclear cells were isolated from buffy coats using standard density gradient centrifugation. A FACSAria III was used to flow-sort naive CD8+ T cells into CXCR3-negative and CXCR3-positive populations. Total RNA was extracted from sorted cells using an RNeasy Mini Kit. On this clonotype: It has no known antigen specificity.

The sequencing input was naive CXCR3+ CD8+ T cells from blood. What this sample's cell subset or site label stands for: CD45RO-CCR7+CD27+CD95- naive CD8+ T cells expressing CXCR3 (TNR3+). The sequence was collected from a human donor in good health. Some clones in this sample may be carry-over from other donors' samples. The rearranged segments are TRBV20-1 and TRBJ2-1. The CDR3 in this case is CSASSGLVQTDYSYNEQFF.